This passage covers 30 T cell receptor beta chains from one sample sequenced in a study of blood T cell repertoires in COVID-19. Measured with immunoSEQ multiplex PCR; TCRdb has only the in-frame clones, and not every one. The sample shows 77,000 or so clones, around three quarters of them seen only once. What was sequenced was peripheral blood. These receptors all stem from a woman of 80 years or more with active or convalescent COVID-19.

V is TRBV5-1 and J is TRBJ1-4; 10 bases are a match to TRBD1. The V gene end was trimmed by 4 bases and the J gene end by 6 bases; junction bases not matched to a gene: 3. The CDR3 contains 14 residues. CDR1 and CDR2 from the germline V gene are SGHRS and YFSETQ. Here the CDR3 reads CASSPGTGDEKLFF. The CDR3 DNA reads as TGCGCCAGCAGCCCGGGGACAGGGGATGAAAAACTGTTTTTT.

The rearrangement links TRBV30 to TRBJ1-3, with D tentatively TRBD1 (5 bases). The CDR3 runs to 17 residues. Between the trimmed V and J ends, which lost 0 bases and 8 bases, there was a span of 23 bases. Germline V gene data show CDR1 as GTSNPN and CDR2 as SVGIG (reference sequence). CDR3 sequence (DNA): TGTGCCTGGAGTGTAGGTTCAGGGTGGAGAGTCGTAGACACCATATATTTT. Translated, it gives CAWSVGSGWRVVDTIYF.

The gene calls are TRBV5-4 and TRBJ2-5; 8 nucleotides match TRBD2. The CDR3 has 16 amino acids. CDR1 and CDR2 (germline): SGHNT, YYREEE (reference sequence). After removal of 3 bases from V and 2 bases from J, the junction contained 9 bases not matched to a gene. Here the CDR3 reads CASSSAGTRFQETQYF. CDR3 nucleotides: TGTGCCAGCAGCTCCGCCGGGACTAGATTTCAAGAGACCCAGTACTTC.

The chain recombines TRBV6-5 with TRBJ2-1, with 8 positions matching TRBD2. This CDR3 has 15 residues. Germline V gene data show CDR1 as MNHEY and CDR2 as SVGAGI. Trimming cost V 2 bases and J 6 bases; bases outside gene matches: 6. CDR3 bases: TGTGCCAGCAGTTACGACCCCGGGACTAGCAATGAGCAGTTCTTC. This codes for CASSYDPGTSNEQFF.

The genes are TRBV2 and TRBJ2-7; D may be TRBD1 (6 bases). This CDR3 has 13 residues. Germline V CDR1 and CDR2: SNHLY, FYNNEI. Trimming removed 7 bases from V and 2 bases from J, with 12 bases in between. The chain's CDR3 is CASITTGAYEQYF. The CDR3 DNA reads as TGTGCCAGCATCACGACAGGCGCCTACGAGCAGTACTTC. Full variable domain (outside the CDR3, taken from reference TRBV2 and TRBJ2-7): EPEVTQTPSHQVTQMGQEVILRCVPISNHLYFYWYRQILGQKVEFLVSFYNNEISEKSEIFDDQFSVERPDGSNFTLKIRSTKLEDSAMYFCASITTGAYEQYFGPGTRLTVT.

CDR3 sequence: CASSLRTSGGNPYEQYF. DNA for the CDR3: TGTGCCAGCAGCCTCAGGACTAGCGGGGGGAATCCCTACGAGCAGTACTTC. The chain employs TRBV7-2 and TRBJ2-7, with 14 bases aligning to TRBD2. Germline V gene data show CDR1 as SGHTA and CDR2 as FQGNSA. There are 17 residues in the CDR3. The V gene end was trimmed by 5 bases and the J gene end by 2 bases; junction bases not matched to a gene: 8.

A single count supports this clone. This sequence joins TRBV6-1 and TRBJ2-2, with D maybe TRBD1 (5 bases). Trimming left V 0 bases short and J 3 bases short, with 8 bases between. This CDR3 has 15 amino acids. From germline, CDR1 is MNHNS and CDR2 SASEGT. The CDR3 bases are TGTGCCAGCAGTGAAGCGGGGCAGGACACCGGGGAGCTGTTTTTT. Its translation: CASSEAGQDTGELFF.

This clone has just a few counts. The chain uses TRBV7-9 and TRBJ2-3; 9 bases are shared with TRBD1. Trimming cost V 1 base and J 5 bases; bases outside gene matches: 7. This CDR3 has 16 amino acids. Per the germline V gene, CDR1 is SEHNR and CDR2 is FQNEAQ (reference sequence). In DNA, the CDR3 is TGTGCCAGCAGCTTAGGGCTACAGGGGGCCGGAGATACGCAGTATTTT. Its translation: CASSLGLQGAGDTQYF. Looking up the rest from reference TRBV7-9 and TRBJ2-3 gives the full variable domain: DTGVSQNPRHKITKRGQNVTFRCDPISEHNRLYWYRQTLGQGPEFLTYFQNEAQLEKSRLLSDRFSAERPKGSFSTLEIQRTEQGDSAMYLCASSLGLQGAGDTQYFGPGTRLTVL.

This chain connects TRBV7-2 to TRBJ2-3; maybe TRBD1 (5 bases). Germline V CDR1 and CDR2: SGHTA, FQGNSA. The length of the CDR3 is 14 residues. V lost 3 bases, J lost 2 bases, and 9 bases lay in between. This CDR3 is CASSLDIDTDTQYF. In DNA, the CDR3 is TGTGCCAGCAGCTTGGACATAGACACAGATACGCAGTATTTT.

This chain uses TRBV15 with TRBJ2-3; 7 bases agree with TRBD1. The CDR3 runs 14 residues. V trimming: 3 bases; J trimming: 5 bases; junction bases outside the gene matches: 5. Germline V CDR1 and CDR2: LNHNV, YYDKDF (reference sequence). This CDR3 reads CATSRLGGLDTQYF. As DNA, the CDR3 is TGTGCCACCAGCAGGCTAGGGGGCTTAGATACGCAGTATTTT.

The V gene is TRBV18, the J gene TRBJ1-4, with TRBD1 matching over 8 bases. Germline trimming cut 3 bases from V and 8 bases from J; bases unmatched to any gene: 2. Germline V CDR1 and CDR2: KGHSH, LQKENI. There are 13 residues in the CDR3. The CDR3 region is CASSPGQGEKLFF. CDR3 in DNA: TGTGCCAGCTCACCCGGACAGGGAGAAAAACTGTTTTTT.

The chain is built from TRBV30 and TRBJ1-1; D is unclear. Deletions cut 2 bases from V and 5 bases from J, with 6 bases between. The CDR3 is made up of 11 amino acids. CDR1 and CDR2 (germline): GTSNPN, SVGIG (reference sequence). CDR3 loop: CAWSFQTEAFF. As DNA, the CDR3 is TGTGCCTGGAGTTTCCAGACTGAAGCTTTCTTT.

The rearrangement joins TRBV6-5 to TRBJ2-5, with TRBD2 matching over 8 bases. Germline CDR1 reads MNHEY; CDR2 reads SVGAGI. CDR3 length: 14 residues. J lost 5 bases, V lost 5 bases, and 7 bases had no gene match. The CDR3 DNA reads TGTGCCAGCAGTCCAAGCTCGGGGGGGGAGACCCAGTACTTC. This gives the protein CASSPSSGGETQYF.

At least ten counts were recorded for this clone. The chain combines TRBV5-1 with TRBJ2-7; 9 bases map to TRBD2. Per the germline V gene, CDR1 is SGHRS and CDR2 is YFSETQ. The CDR3 length is 14 residues. V shed 2 bases, J shed 3 bases, and the junction held 3 bases outside the gene matches. The CDR3 coding sequence is TGCGCCAGCAGCTTAGCGGGGGGCGACTACGAGCAGTACTTC. Its translation is CASSLAGGDYEQYF.

This clone was picked up a small number of times. This sequence joins TRBV21-1 and TRBJ2-4; the D call TRBD1 from the table was never checked on the DNA. TRBV21-1 counts as a pseudogene. The CDR3 covers 18 residues. Here the CDR3 DNA reads TGTGCCAGCATTGTAACTCGGTCACAGAACATAGCCAAAAACATTCAGTACTTC. Its protein is CASIVTRSQNIAKNIQYF.

The chain joins TRBV4-1 to TRBJ1-1; 12 bases fit TRBD1. Germline values: CDR1 MGHRA, CDR2 YSYEKL. The J segment lost 1 base and the V segment lost 4 bases, leaving 7 bases of the junction unmatched. The CDR3 runs to 17 residues. The CDR3 loop is CASSRMGQGASNTEAFF. In DNA form, the CDR3 reads TGCGCCAGCAGCCGAATGGGACAGGGGGCGTCGAACACTGAAGCTTTCTTT.

This clone counts as medium-sized. The V call is TRBV4-1, the J call TRBJ1-6; TRBD1 might be the D (5 bases). The CDR3 sequence is 15 residues long. Trimming stripped 0 bases from V and 7 bases from J, with 10 bases between. Germline V gives CDR1 MGHRA, CDR2 YSYEKL. The CDR3 region has the DNA TGCGCCAGCAGCCAAGAAGGGGCCCCGAATTCACCCCTCCACTTT. Translating it yields CASSQEGAPNSPLHF.

This clone occurred once. CDR3 protein: CASSWGTGASSPLHF. Here the CDR3 DNA reads TGTGCCAGCAGCTGGGGGACAGGGGCAAGTTCACCCCTCCACTTT. The chain links TRBV7-2 to TRBJ1-6, with 10 bases matching TRBD1. The CDR3 totals 15 residues. V shed 4 bases and J 9 bases; nucleotides not matched to a gene: 6. From germline, CDR1 is SGHTA and CDR2 FQGNSA.

The chain carries TRBV18 and TRBJ1-5; D uncertain. Trimming shortened V by 6 bases and J by 4 bases, and 13 bases separated the two germline ends. Germline V gene lookup returns CDR1 KGHSH and CDR2 LQKENI. The CDR3 length is 14 residues. The CDR3 here is CASSISGGNQPQHF. The CDR3 coding sequence is TGTGCCAGCTCCATCTCCGGAGGGAATCAGCCCCAGCATTTT.

This clone was recorded once. The chain employs TRBV29-1 and TRBJ1-4, with D unresolved. The germline V gene encodes CDR1 SQVTM and CDR2 ANQGSEA. Trimming removed 4 bases from V and 5 bases from J, with 8 bases in between. The CDR3 has 12 amino acids. The chain's CDR3 is CSVGHNNEKLFF. The CDR3 DNA sequence: TGCAGCGTTGGACATAACAATGAAAAACTGTTTTTT.

The CDR3 here is CASSQVRGSEAFF. CDR3 DNA: TGTGCCAGCAGCCAAGTAAGAGGAAGCGAAGCTTTCTTT. This chain connects TRBV3-1 (or the pseudogene TRBV3-2) to TRBJ1-1; the D is unclear. The V and J ends lost 1 base and 8 bases respectively, with 11 bases between them. CDR3 size: 13 residues. Germline V gene sequence: CDR1 LGHDT, CDR2 YNNKEL (reference sequence).

The chain employs TRBV19 and TRBJ2-5; 11 bases are shared with TRBD2. Per the germline V gene, CDR1 is LNHDA and CDR2 is SQIVND (reference sequence). The CDR3 runs to 19 residues. The V gene end was trimmed by 1 base and the J gene end by 2 bases; junction bases not matched to a gene: 12. CDR3 amino acids: CASSIGPPGLAGGQETQYF. CDR3 DNA sequence: TGTGCCAGTAGTATAGGTCCCCCCGGGCTAGCGGGGGGACAAGAGACCCAGTACTTC.

The V call is TRBV4-2, the J call TRBJ1-2, with 7 bases lining up with TRBD1. Germline V gives CDR1 LGHNA, CDR2 YNFKEQ. CDR3 length: 14 residues. V was clipped by 0 bases and J by 7 bases; unmatched bases: 5. CDR3 sequence: CASSQDSRQGGYTF. Written as DNA, the CDR3 is TGTGCCAGCAGCCAAGATTCGAGACAGGGTGGCTACACCTTC.

This chain joins TRBV24-1 and TRBJ2-5; 10 nucleotides agree with TRBD2. There are 17 residues in the CDR3. Germline V gene sequence: CDR1 KGHDR, CDR2 SFDVKD. V shed 4 bases, J shed 4 bases, and the junction held 11 bases outside the gene matches. CDR3 amino acids: CATSDPTRAGGIETQYF. In DNA form, the CDR3 reads TGTGCCACCAGTGACCCCACTCGAGCGGGGGGGATAGAGACCCAGTACTTC.

The V gene is TRBV29-1, the J gene TRBJ1-2; D might be TRBD1 (5 bases). This CDR3 spans 12 amino acids. Germline V lookup: CDR1 SQVTM, CDR2 ANQGSEA. V dropped 4 bases and J dropped 2 bases, with 8 bases sitting between them. CDR3 region: CSVVGGNYGYTF. The CDR3 DNA reads TGCAGCGTTGTCGGGGGGAACTATGGCTACACCTTC.

This clone has just one count. This chain uses TRBV6-2 or TRBV6-3 with TRBJ1-2; the D gene is possibly TRBD1 (5 bases). From germline, CDR1 is MNHEY and CDR2 SVGEGT. The CDR3 extends over 15 amino acids. V lost 0 bases and J 4 bases, leaving 12 bases between the germline ends. CDR3 in amino acids: CASSYSGGARYGYTF. CDR3 nucleotide sequence: TGTGCCAGCAGTTACTCGGGAGGGGCGCGCTATGGCTACACCTTC.

The J gene is TRBJ2-7, the V gene TRBV7-6; TRBD1 is a possible D gene (5 bases). CDR3 length: 15 amino acids. The germline gives CDR1 SGHVS, CDR2 FNYEAQ. Trimming shortened V by 8 bases and J by 0 bases, and 17 bases separated the two germline ends. The CDR3 DNA sequence: TGTGCCAGCGGTCCAGGGTCCCGTACCTCCTACGAGCAGTACTTC. Its translation is CASGPGSRTSYEQYF.

V and J are TRBV12-3 or TRBV12-4 and TRBJ2-2; D may be TRBD2 (6 bases). Trimming cost V 7 bases and J 5 bases, with 11 bases left between them. The CDR3 length is 13 residues. The CDR3 here is CASKLGTTGELFF. CDR3 sequence (DNA): TGTGCCAGCAAACTCGGGACTACCGGGGAGCTGTTTTTT.

The chain employs TRBV28 and TRBJ1-5; 9 positions agree with TRBD1. Per the germline V gene, CDR1 is MDHEN and CDR2 is SYDVKM. The CDR3 is 14 residues long. Unmatched junction bases numbered 6, after V lost 5 bases and J lost 7 bases. CDR3 bases: TGTGCCAGCAGTGGGGGGACAGGGCAACAGCCCCAGCATTTT. Residues: CASSGGTGQQPQHF.

The genes are TRBV5-1 and TRBJ2-7; 7 bases line up with TRBD1. The CDR3 runs to 18 residues. V dropped 7 bases and J dropped 4; count of bases not matched to a gene: 23. CDR1 and CDR2 (germline): SGHRS, YFSETQ. CDR3 nucleotide sequence: TGCGCCAGCCGACCGGGACAGTATACAATTATGGGATTTTACGAGCAGTACTTC. Its translation: CASRPGQYTIMGFYEQYF.